The sequence of this TCR beta chain was determined in a study of control samples from healthy donors and cancer patients. Concerning this clone: The germline gene is not matched at one end of the junction; a read error may be the cause.

The germline V gene encodes CDR1 KGHSH and CDR2 LQKENI. The CDR3 totals 14 residues. Profiled with immunoSEQ multiplex PCR; TCRdb holds only in-frame clones, not every one. The sample holds about 88,000 clones, approximately 95% seen once. This sequence originates from a man aged 18-30 years in good health. Specimen: blood. J is TRBJ2-5 and V is TRBV18, with 11 bases fitting TRBD1. For the CDR3, the DNA is TGTGCCAGCTCACCGGGACAGGGGGACTCCTTTGGAAACTTC. Protein sequence: CASSPGQGDSFGNF.